This T cell receptor beta chain was sequenced for a study of OX40 agonist ivuxolimab in advanced cancers. As for the study in general: Clinicians treated patients with ivuxolimab, an agonistic anti-OX40 (CD134) antibody. Three dose-escalation patients had partial responses: one with hepatocellular carcinoma and two with cutaneous melanoma. The study's findings and limits: Clonal expansion by week 6 occurred in CD4+ and CD8+ blood T cells (at 0.1 to 3.0 mg/kg).

Any history of autoimmune disease or systemic immunosuppression disqualified patients. Details on this clone: The antigen remains unidentified.

The repertoire was sequenced with immunoSEQ multiplex PCR; TCRdb's copy has only in-frame clones and lacks some. The sample lists several thousand clones; around 89% were seen once. This CDR3 has 14 amino acids. V lost 5 bases, J lost 3 bases, and 14 bases lay in between. The germline CDR1 and CDR2 sequences are SNHLY and FYNNEI. The sequence was obtained from an adult with an advanced solid tumor such as melanoma, head and neck, liver or kidney cancer. The chain is built from TRBV2 and TRBJ2-7, with no clear D. The source material was CD4+ or CD8+ T cells sorted from blood, sampled in a trial of the OX40 agonist ivuxolimab. Written as DNA, the CDR3 is TGTGCCAGCAGTAGGAACCTCCTCAACTACGAGCAGTACTTC. Translation: CASSRNLLNYEQYF.